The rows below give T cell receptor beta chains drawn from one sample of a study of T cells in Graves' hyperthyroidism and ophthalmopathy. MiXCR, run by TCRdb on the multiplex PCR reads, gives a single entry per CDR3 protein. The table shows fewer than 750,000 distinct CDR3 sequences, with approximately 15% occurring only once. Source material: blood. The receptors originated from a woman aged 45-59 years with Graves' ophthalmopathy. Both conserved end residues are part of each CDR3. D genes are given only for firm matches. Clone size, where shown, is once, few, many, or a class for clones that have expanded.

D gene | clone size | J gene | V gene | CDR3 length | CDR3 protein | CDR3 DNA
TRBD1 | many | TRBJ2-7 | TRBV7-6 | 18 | CASSLGDHQGTGVYEQYF | TGTGCCAGCAGCTTAGGGGATCATCAGGGGACAGGGGTTTACGAGCAGTACTTC
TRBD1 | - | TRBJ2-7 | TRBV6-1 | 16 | CASRVQGTGVIYEQYF | TGTGCCAGCAGAGTACAGGGGACAGGGGTTATTTACGAGCAGTACTTC
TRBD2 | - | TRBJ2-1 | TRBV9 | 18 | CASSVGSVGGSSYNEQFF | TGTGCCAGCAGCGTAGGAAGTGTAGGCGGGAGCTCCTACAATGAGCAGTTCTTC
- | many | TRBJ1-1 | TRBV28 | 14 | CASSPYRRNTEAFF | TGTGCCAGCAGTCCGTACAGGAGGAACACTGAAGCTTTCTTT
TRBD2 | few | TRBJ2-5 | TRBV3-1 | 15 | CASSDGGLAEETQYF | TGTGCCAGCAGCGACGGAGGACTAGCGGAAGAGACCCAGTACTTC
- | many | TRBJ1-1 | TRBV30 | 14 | CAWRSRGAARRAFF | TGTGCCTGGAGATCTAGAGGGGCGGCGAGGAGGGCTTTCTTT
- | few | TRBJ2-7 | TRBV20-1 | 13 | CSASGKLAYEQYF | TGCAGTGCTAGCGGCAAGCTAGCCTACGAGCAGTACTTC
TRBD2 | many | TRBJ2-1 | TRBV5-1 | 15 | CASSSSGSTYNEQFF | TGCGCCAGCAGCTCTAGCGGGAGTACCTACAATGAGCAGTTCTTC
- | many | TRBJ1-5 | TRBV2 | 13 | CASRRGSAQPQHF | TGTGCCAGCAGAAGGGGGTCAGCTCAGCCCCAGCATTTT
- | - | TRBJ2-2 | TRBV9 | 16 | CASSVGLADYTGELFF | TGTGCCAGCAGCGTAGGATTAGCAGACTACACCGGGGAGCTGTTTTTT
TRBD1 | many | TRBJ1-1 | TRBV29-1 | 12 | CSVTGGWAEAFF | TGCAGCGTTACAGGGGGATGGGCTGAAGCTTTCTTT
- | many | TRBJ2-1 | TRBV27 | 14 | CASSLWDSNNEQFF | TGTGCCAGCAGTTTATGGGACTCAAACAATGAGCAGTTCTTC
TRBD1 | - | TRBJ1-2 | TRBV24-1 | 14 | CANDKRDRGLGYTF | TGTGCCAATGACAAAAGGGACAGGGGGCTTGGCTACACCTTC
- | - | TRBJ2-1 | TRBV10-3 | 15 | CAIRGDQFGSDEQFF | TGTGCCATCAGGGGGGACCAATTCGGGTCCGATGAGCAGTTCTTC
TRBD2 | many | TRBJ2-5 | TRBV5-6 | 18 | CASIRLASGSGRQETQYF | TGTGCCAGCATCCGCCTGGCTAGCGGCAGCGGCCGACAAGAGACCCAGTACTTC
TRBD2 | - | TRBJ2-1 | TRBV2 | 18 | CASSDKLAGVKSRNEQFF | TGTGCCAGCAGTGATAAACTAGCGGGAGTCAAATCGCGGAATGAGCAGTTCTTC
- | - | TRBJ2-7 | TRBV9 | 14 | CASSPTGHSYEQYF | TGTGCCAGCAGCCCCACTGGCCACTCCTACGAGCAGTACTTC
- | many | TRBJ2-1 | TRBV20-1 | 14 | CSARIEFSYNEQFF | TGCAGTGCCAGAATAGAGTTCTCCTACAATGAGCAGTTCTTC
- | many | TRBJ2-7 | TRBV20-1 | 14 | CSASSSMTDYEQYF | TGCAGTGCTAGTTCATCGATGACCGACTACGAGCAGTACTTC
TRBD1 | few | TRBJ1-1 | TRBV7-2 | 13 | CASSLNSWTGAFF | TGTGCCAGCAGCTTAAATAGTTGGACAGGAGCTTTCTTT
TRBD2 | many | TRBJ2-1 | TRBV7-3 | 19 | CASSLLPTSGRASYNEQFF | TGTGCCAGCAGCTTACTCCCCACTAGCGGGAGGGCATCCTACAATGAGCAGTTCTTC
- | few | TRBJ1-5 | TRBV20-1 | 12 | CSAGGPNQPQHF | TGCAGTGCTGGGGGTCCCAATCAGCCCCAGCATTTT
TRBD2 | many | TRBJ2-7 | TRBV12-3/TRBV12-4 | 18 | CASSFWASGVDPSYEQYF | TGTGCCAGCAGTTTTTGGGCTAGCGGAGTTGACCCTTCCTACGAGCAGTACTTC
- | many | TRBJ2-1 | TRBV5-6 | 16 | CASSFTGTRTYNEQFF | TGTGCCAGCAGCTTCACCGGGACCCGTACCTACAATGAGCAGTTCTTC
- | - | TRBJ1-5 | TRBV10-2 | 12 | CASSEVDQPQHF | TGCGCCAGCAGTGAAGTTGACCAGCCCCAGCATTTT
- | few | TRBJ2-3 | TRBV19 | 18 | CASSIDRVGMVRTDTQYF | TGTGCCAGTAGTATAGATAGGGTCGGAATGGTGAGGACAGATACGCAGTATTTT
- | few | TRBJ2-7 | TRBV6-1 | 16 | CASSDSWIGHYYEQYF | TGTGCCAGCAGTGATTCGTGGATAGGGCATTACTACGAGCAGTACTTC
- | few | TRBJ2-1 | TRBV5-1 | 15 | CASSLLEGSRNEQFF | TGCGCCAGCAGCTTGTTAGAGGGCTCCAGGAATGAGCAGTTCTTC
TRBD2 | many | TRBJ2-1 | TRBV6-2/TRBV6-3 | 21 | CASRPFHGTSGSQGSYNEQFF | TGTGCCAGCAGGCCCTTTCACGGGACTAGCGGGAGCCAAGGCTCCTACAATGAGCAGTTCTTC
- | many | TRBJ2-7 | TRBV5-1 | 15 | CASSLAVRTAYEQYF | TGCGCCAGCAGCTTGGCCGTTAGGACAGCCTACGAGCAGTACTTC
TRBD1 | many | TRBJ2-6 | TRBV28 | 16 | CASTSADRTGANVLTF | TGTGCCAGCACCTCCGCGGACAGGACGGGGGCCAACGTCCTGACTTTC
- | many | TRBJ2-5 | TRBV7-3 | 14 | CASSLTGLGETQYF | TGTGCCAGCAGCTTAACAGGGTTAGGAGAGACCCAGTACTTC